This T cell receptor beta chain comes out of a study of cytomegalovirus exposure and HLA in healthy donors. Germline V gives CDR1 MRHNA, CDR2 SNTAGT. The CDR3 length is 15 residues. Trimming removed 10 bases from V and 0 bases from J, with 13 bases in between. Study-level findings and limits: Under in vitro conditions, three CMV-associated chains were confirmed as specific for CMV antigens. In an earlier analysis, about 87% or about 30%: the productive usage of most TCR beta V segments. With later analysis, a missense DCLRE1C variant became linked to TCR beta V- and J-gene trimming. Highly shared sequence variants in one cluster were likely a sequencing artifact.

In regard to this clone: Its antigen is not identified.

Amplification used 60 Vbeta primers and 13 Jbeta primers. Here immunoSEQ multiplex PCR was the method, and the copy in TCRdb shows in-frame clones only, minus some. The sample lists almost 95,000 clones; 69% were seen once. The sequence came from a man in his fifties or sixties in good health and CMV-seronegative. V and J are TRBV6-4 and TRBJ1-6, with D perhaps matching TRBD1 (6 bases). The specimen sequenced was PBMCs. DNA of the CDR3: TGTGCCACCGGACAGCCGAGCTCCTATAATTCACCCCTCCACTTT. Its protein product is CATGQPSSYNSPLHF.